This T cell receptor beta chain was retrieved from a study of T-cell memory formation after mild COVID-19. General study points: Later expanders leaned CD4+, whereas day 15 to 85 contracting clones were balanced CD4/CD8.

A few counts support this clonotype. Its antigen is unknown. cDNA libraries for TCR alpha and TCR beta, carrying sample barcodes and UMIs, came from 5'RACE with constant-segment primers. MiXCR, run by TCRdb on the 5' RACE reads, gives a single entry per CDR3 protein. The sample consists of some 250,000 distinct CDR3 sequences, approximately 9% of them appearing once. This clonotype was obtained from a man between 18 and 29 years old who had mild COVID-19 (a few samples of this study predate the infection). Cell type and time point are not known. Source material: PBMCs or a T cell subset sorted from them (not recorded which).

CDR3 DNA sequence: TGTGCCAGCAGCAAGACAGGGTCCTACGAGCAGTACTTC. Residues: CASSKTGSYEQYF. The chain uses TRBV11-3 and TRBJ2-7; 7 bases are a match to TRBD1. The CDR3 is 13 amino acids. The J segment lost 1 base and the V segment lost 5 bases, leaving 2 bases of the junction unmatched. Per germline, CDR1 SGHNT and CDR2 YENEEA.